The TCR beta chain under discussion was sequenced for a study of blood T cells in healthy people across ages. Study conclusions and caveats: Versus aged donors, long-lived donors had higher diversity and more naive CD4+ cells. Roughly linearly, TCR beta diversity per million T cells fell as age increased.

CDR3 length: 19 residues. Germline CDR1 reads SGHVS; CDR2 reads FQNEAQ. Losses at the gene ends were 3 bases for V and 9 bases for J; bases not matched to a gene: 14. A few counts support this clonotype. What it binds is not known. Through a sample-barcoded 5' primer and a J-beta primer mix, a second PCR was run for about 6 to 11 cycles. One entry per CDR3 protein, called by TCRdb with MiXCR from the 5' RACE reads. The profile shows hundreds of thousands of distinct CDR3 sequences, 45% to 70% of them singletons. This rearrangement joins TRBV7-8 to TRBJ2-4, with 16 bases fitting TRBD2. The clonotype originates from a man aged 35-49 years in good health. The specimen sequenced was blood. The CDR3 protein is CASSFKQGTSGRGYGIQYF. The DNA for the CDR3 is TGTGCCAGCAGCTTCAAGCAAGGGACTAGCGGGAGGGGCTACGGCATTCAGTACTTC.